In this sample, the clone carrying this T cell receptor beta chain turned up a few times. What it recognizes is unknown. Germline values: CDR1 LGHNA, CDR2 YNFKEQ. This CDR3 has 15 amino acids. Trimming shortened V by 4 bases and J by 2 bases, and 9 bases separated the two germline ends. TCRdb processed the 5' RACE reads anew with MiXCR; each CDR3 protein has one entry. The table lists about 260,000 distinct CDR3 sequences, approximately 8.4% of them singletons. This sample stems from a study of T-cell memory formation after mild COVID-19. General study points: Clones contracting over day 15 to 85 were CD4/CD8 balanced, with later expanders leaning CD4+.

The rearrangement uses TRBV4-2 and TRBJ1-6; D remains ambiguous. Sequenced input: PBMCs or a T cell subset sorted from them (not recorded which). This TCR was recovered from a man aged 18 to 29 who had mild COVID-19 (a few samples of this study predate the infection). Cell type and time point are not known. The CDR3 DNA follows: TGTGCCAGCAGCCCGTTAGGACCCTATAATTCACCCCTCCACTTT. Its translation: CASSPLGPYNSPLHF.